Listed below are T cell receptor beta chains from one sample, sequenced in a study of PD-1 blockade in classical Hodgkin lymphoma. The data were produced by immunoSEQ multiplex PCR, yet TCRdb's version contains in-frame clones alone and is incomplete. Of more than 4,000 clones listed, approximately 70% were seen once; the top ten hold about 25%. The input for sequencing was CD8+ T cells from blood, taken before the fourth cycle of nivolumab. The receptors come from a human donor with classical Hodgkin lymphoma. Both conserved end residues are part of each CDR3. Each record gives: D gene, V gene, clone size, J gene, CDR3 protein, CDR3 DNA. The D gene is left open where the match is weak. Where a row states a size, it is once, few, many or the class of an expanded clone; other rows omit it.

TRBD1,TRBV10-2,NA,TRBJ2-5,CASSRQGTETQYF,TGCGCCAGCAGTAGACAGGGGACGGAGACCCAGTACTTC
NA,TRBV7-9,NA,TRBJ2-7,CASSSRGYEQYF,TGTGCCAGCAGCTCCCGGGGTTACGAGCAGTACTTC
TRBD1,TRBV7-9,NA,TRBJ2-7,CASSQELGTGYSYEQYF,TGCGCCAGCAGCCAAGAACTCGGGACAGGGTACTCCTACGAGCAGTACTTC
TRBD1,TRBV11-2,NA,TRBJ2-2,CASSPRQGGFTGELFF,TGTGCCAGCAGCCCGAGACAGGGGGGCTTCACCGGGGAGCTGTTTTTT
NA,TRBV15,NA,TRBJ2-1,CATSRDLGSSYNEQFF,TGTGCCACCAGCAGAGACCTGGGGAGCTCCTACAATGAGCAGTTCTTC
NA,TRBV4-3,NA,TRBJ2-5,CASSQEWGGADETQYF,TGCGCCAGCAGCCAAGAATGGGGGGGGGCCGACGAGACCCAGTACTTC
TRBD1,TRBV7-9,once,TRBJ1-4,CASSHRDRGEKLFF,TGTGCCAGCAGCCACCGGGACAGGGGTGAAAAACTGTTTTTT
NA,TRBV6-5,NA,TRBJ1-5,CASSISIHSNQPQHF,TGTGCCAGCAGTATCAGTATTCATAGCAATCAGCCCCAGCATTTT
NA,TRBV6-1,once,TRBJ1-2,CASSERGLGSEGYTF,TGTGCCAGCAGTGAACGAGGCCTCGGTAGTGAAGGCTACACCTTC
TRBD1,TRBV23-1,NA,TRBJ2-3,CASSQPAGGCTDTQYF,TGCGCCAGCAGTCAACCCGCAGGGGGCTGCACAGATACGCAGTATTTT
NA,TRBV27,NA,TRBJ2-2,CASSTPGWELFF,TGTGCCAGCAGTACTCCCGGTTGGGAGCTGTTTTTT
NA,TRBV7-9,NA,TRBJ2-3,CASTPLARTSTDTQYF,TGTGCCAGCACCCCTTTGGCCCGGACTAGCACAGATACGCAGTATTTT
NA,TRBV5-4,NA,TRBJ2-5,CASSSRGGSPQETQYF,TGTGCCAGCAGCTCTAGAGGCGGTTCGCCGCAAGAGACCCAGTACTTC
NA,TRBV2,NA,TRBJ1-4,CASRRTTNEKLFF,TGTGCCAGCCGACGGACAACTAATGAAAAACTGTTTTTT
NA,TRBV7-9,medium-sized,TRBJ1-5,CASSLGNQPQHF,TGTGCCAGCAGCTTAGGAAATCAGCCCCAGCATTTT
NA,TRBV27,NA,TRBJ1-5,CASGASNNQPQHF,TGTGCCAGCGGGGCAAGTAATAATCAGCCCCAGCATTTT
NA,TRBV6-5,NA,TRBJ2-7,CASSYSSVDEQYF,TGTGCCAGCAGTTACTCTAGTGTCGACGAGCAGTACTTC
NA,TRBV5-8,NA,TRBJ2-1,CASSLTGIYNEQFF,TGTGCCAGCAGCCTAACGGGAATTTACAATGAGCAGTTCTTC
NA,TRBV2,NA,TRBJ2-1,CASSEWGDEQFF,TGTGCCAGCAGTGAATGGGGGGATGAGCAGTTCTTC
NA,TRBV7-6,NA,TRBJ1-2,CASTSDGNYGYTF,TGTGCCAGCACCTCCGACGGGAACTATGGCTACACCTTC
NA,TRBV4-2,NA,TRBJ1-1,CASSQVGLNLKAFF,TGTGCCAGCAGCCAAGTCGGGCTGAACCTGAAAGCTTTCTTT
NA,TRBV19,NA,TRBJ2-1,CASSMGRSSYNEQFF,TGTGCCAGTAGTATGGGGCGGAGCTCCTACAATGAGCAGTTCTTC
NA,TRBV4-3,NA,TRBJ1-2,CASSQQRTANYGYTF,TGCGCCAGCAGCCAACAACGGACAGCGAACTATGGCTACACCTTC
TRBD1,TRBV7-2,NA,TRBJ2-7,CASSTPTGPYRDEQYF,TGTGCCAGCAGCACTCCGACAGGGCCATATCGGGACGAGCAGTACTTC
NA,TRBV7-9,NA,TRBJ2-1,CASSAQGNEQFF,TGTGCCAGCAGCGCACAGGGAAATGAGCAGTTCTTC
TRBD1,TRBV27,NA,TRBJ1-1,CASNTQGARTEAFF,TGTGCCAGCAACACACAGGGGGCGAGGACTGAAGCTTTCTTT
TRBD1,TRBV15,NA,TRBJ2-7,CATSTVRQGAEEQYF,TGTGCCACCAGCACCGTTAGACAGGGGGCGGAGGAGCAGTACTTC
TRBD1,TRBV7-7,NA,TRBJ2-5,CASSYRDRGGQETQYF,TGTGCTAGCAGCTATCGGGACAGGGGAGGCCAAGAGACCCAGTACTTC
TRBD2,TRBV30,NA,TRBJ2-7,CACILAGGPYEQYF,TGTGCCTGCATACTAGCGGGGGGCCCCTACGAGCAGTACTTC
TRBD1,TRBV7-9,few,TRBJ1-2,CASSLGQTGGEFYGYTF,TGTGCCAGCAGCTTGGGTCAAACAGGGGGCGAGTTCTATGGCTACACCTTC
NA,TRBV14,NA,TRBJ2-7,CASSHGTDEQYF,TGTGCCAGCAGCCACGGGACGGACGAGCAGTACTTC
NA,TRBV28,NA,TRBJ2-7,CASGIFSGEQYF,TGTGCCAGCGGGATCTTCTCGGGGGAGCAGTACTTC
NA,TRBV7-9,NA,TRBJ2-1,CASSPAGANNEQFF,TGTGCCAGCAGCCCCGCCGGGGCCAACAATGAGCAGTTCTTC
NA,TRBV30,NA,TRBJ1-2,CAWEPEGYGYTF,TGTGCCTGGGAACCAGAGGGCTATGGCTACACCTTC
NA,TRBV7-9,few,TRBJ2-7,CASRGGSYEQYF,TGTGCCAGCAGGGGCGGCTCCTACGAGCAGTACTTC
TRBD1,TRBV5-6,few,TRBJ2-1,CASRSGQNEQFF,TGTGCCAGCAGATCGGGACAGAATGAGCAGTTCTTC
TRBD1,TRBV5-4,NA,TRBJ2-3,CASTGTGTDTQYF,TGTGCCAGCACCGGGACAGGGACAGATACGCAGTATTTT
NA,TRBV9,few,TRBJ2-5,CASSVEVRGETQYF,TGTGCCAGCAGCGTAGAGGTCAGAGGAGAGACCCAGTACTTC
TRBD1,TRBV11-2,few,TRBJ1-6,CASSTGQGSNSPLHF,TGTGCCAGCAGCACCGGACAGGGGAGTAATTCACCCCTCCACTTT
NA,TRBV4-2,NA,TRBJ2-2,CASSPGGENIVGELFF,TGTGCCAGCAGCCCAGGGGGGGAAAATATCGTCGGGGAGCTGTTTTTT
NA,TRBV5-3,NA,TRBJ2-1,CARSALWQFF,TGTGCCAGAAGCGCACTCTGGCAGTTCTTC
TRBD2,TRBV6-4,once,TRBJ2-3,CASSASGGAVDTQYF,TGTGCCAGCAGCGCTAGCGGGGGGGCCGTAGATACGCAGTATTTT
NA,TRBV25-1,once,TRBJ2-3,CASKGGRASTDTQYF,TGTGCCAGCAAGGGGGGCAGGGCAAGCACAGATACGCAGTATTTT
TRBD2,TRBV6-5,NA,TRBJ2-1,CASSYSTSGDNEQFF,TGTGCCAGCAGTTACTCGACTAGCGGAGACAATGAGCAGTTCTTC
TRBD1,TRBV6-5,NA,TRBJ2-1,CASSWDRADNEQFF,TGTGCCAGCAGTTGGGACAGGGCCGACAATGAGCAGTTCTTC
NA,TRBV4-1,NA,TRBJ2-6,CASSQAGLGANVLTF,TGCGCCAGCAGCCAAGCGGGTCTTGGGGCCAACGTCCTGACTTTC
NA,TRBV7-2,NA,TRBJ1-5,CASSSTGLDYQPQHF,TGTGCCAGCAGCTCCACAGGATTGGACTATCAGCCCCAGCATTTT
TRBD2,TRBV7-9,NA,TRBJ2-1,CASSPRSSGAYSYNEQFF,TGTGCCAGCAGCCCCCGCTCTAGCGGGGCCTACTCCTACAATGAGCAGTTCTTC
NA,TRBV30,NA,TRBJ1-2,CAWSVPGDYGYTF,TGTGCCTGGAGTGTACCCGGGGACTATGGCTACACCTTC
NA,TRBV11-2,NA,TRBJ1-4,CASSLVPNKDRATNEKLFF,TGTGCCAGCAGCTTAGTTCCAAACAAAGACAGAGCAACTAATGAAAAACTGTTTTTT
NA,TRBV27,medium-sized,TRBJ2-1,CASSTSGGVHNEQFF,TGTGCCAGCAGTACCTCAGGGGGGGTCCACAATGAGCAGTTCTTC
NA,TRBV5-5,NA,TRBJ1-1,CASSLEIGRDTEAFF,TGTGCCAGCAGCTTGGAGATAGGGCGGGACACTGAAGCTTTCTTT
TRBD2,TRBV18,NA,TRBJ2-1,CASSPTASGVHEQFF,TGTGCCAGCTCACCAACGGCTAGCGGGGTCCATGAGCAGTTCTTC
NA,TRBV6-5,NA,TRBJ2-7,CASTYRTSSYEQYF,TGTGCCAGCACCTACAGGACAAGCTCCTACGAGCAGTACTTC
NA,TRBV13,NA,TRBJ2-7,CASSYDRAYEQYF,TGTGCCAGCAGCTACGACAGAGCCTACGAGCAGTACTTC
TRBD1,TRBV2,NA,TRBJ1-1,CASSGTGRDTEAFF,TGTGCCAGCAGTGGGACAGGGCGTGACACTGAAGCTTTCTTT